The 8 T cell receptor beta chains listed next were all sequenced from one sample in a study of early T cells in non-severe SARS-CoV-2 infection. TCRdb re-called the 5' RACE reads through MiXCR, storing one row per CDR3 protein. The sample has tens of thousands of distinct CDR3 sequences, approximately 12% seen once; the top ten hold about 1.6%. Sequences were obtained from whole blood. Receptor source: an adult who was a healthcare worker with PCR-confirmed SARS-CoV-2 infection or an uninfected control (not recorded which).

The table lists this clonotype with many counts. The gene calls are TRBV11-2 and TRBJ2-4; tentatively, D is TRBD1 (6 bases). V dropped 1 base and J dropped 12 bases, with 13 bases sitting between them. CDR1 SGHAT and CDR2 FQNNGV come from the germline V gene. There are 13 residues in the CDR3. The CDR3 sequence: CASSLGTDRNQYF. The CDR3 coding sequence is TGTGCCAGCAGCTTAGGGACCGACAGGAATCAGTACTTC. The whole variable domain, remainder taken from reference TRBV11-2 and TRBJ2-4, is EAGVAQSPRYKIIEKRQSVAFWCNPISGHATLYWYQQILGQGPKLLIQFQNNGVVDDSQLPKDRFSAERLKGVDSTLKIQPAKLEDSAVYLCASSLGTDRNQYFGAGTRLSVL.

The sample holds many counts of this clonotype. The DNA of the CDR3 is TGTGCCAGCAGCCTCGGCCACGGATTCGACTACAATGAGCAGTTCTTC. Translation gives CASSLGHGFDYNEQFF. The chain employs TRBV5-8 and TRBJ2-1; unclear D gene. The CDR3 extends over 16 amino acids. From germline, CDR1 is SGHTS and CDR2 YDEGEE. Trimming took off 4 bases at V and 3 bases at J, with 17 bases between the two ends.

Comment on this clonotype: A much bigger clone sits one base away, suggesting this may be a read error. V is TRBV20-1 and J is TRBJ2-2, with 7 nucleotides matching TRBD2. The length of the CDR3 is 15 residues. From germline, CDR1 is DFQATT and CDR2 SNEGSKA (reference sequence). This CDR3 is CSARRLAANTGELLF. The CDR3 DNA sequence: TGCAGTGCTAGACGGCTAGCGGCGAACACCGGGGAGCTGCTTTTT.

The table lists this clonotype with many counts. V usage is TRBV2 and J usage is TRBJ2-3; D gene unclear. Germline assignment: CDR1 SNHLY and CDR2 FYNNEI. V was pared by 3 bases and J by 0 bases, with 10 bases between. The CDR3 runs 15 residues. The CDR3 loop reads CASSDRWISTDTQYF. The CDR3 nucleotides read TGTGCCAGCAGTGATCGGTGGATTAGCACAGATACGCAGTATTTT.

The chain uses TRBV7-8 and TRBJ2-3; D gene ambiguous. Trimming removed 5 bases from V and 7 bases from J, with 13 bases in between. The CDR3 has 13 residues. Germline V gene data show CDR1 as SGHVS and CDR2 as FQNEAQ. The CDR3 coding sequence is TGTGCCAGCAGCCGAACCACTGGGAATACGCAGTATTTT. It codes for CASSRTTGNTQYF.

This chain joins TRBV12-3 or TRBV12-4 and TRBJ1-2, with D hard to call. V shed 3 bases and J shed 9 bases, with 11 bases lying between them. This CDR3 is 12 amino acids long. The CDR3 region has the DNA TGTGCCAGCAGTTTGGTCGGAGAACGCTACACCTTC. It encodes CASSLVGERYTF.

This sequence joins TRBV5-4 and TRBJ1-2; D is undetermined. With 4 bases removed from V and 1 base from J, the gap between germline ends came to 8 bases. Germline V gives CDR1 SGHNT, CDR2 YYREEE (reference sequence). This CDR3 has 13 amino acids. CDR3: CASSPPDNYGYTF. In DNA, the CDR3 is TGTGCCAGCAGCCCCCCAGATAACTATGGCTACACCTTC. Filled out from reference TRBV5-4 and TRBJ1-2, the complete variable domain reads ETGVTQSPTHLIKTRGQQVTLRCSSQSGHNTVSWYQQALGQGPQFIFQYYREEENGRGNFPPRFSGLQFPNYSSELNVNALELDDSALYLCASSPPDNYGYTFGSGTRLTVV.

This clonotype has a count of ten or more. The chain joins TRBV5-1 to TRBJ1-1, with 8 bases matching TRBD1. The CDR3 loop spans 15 amino acids. Germline CDR1 reads SGHRS; CDR2 reads YFSETQ. V gave up 0 bases and J gave up 3 bases; unmatched junction bases: 4. CDR3: CASSLDRGRYTEAFF. The CDR3 coding sequence is TGCGCCAGCAGCTTGGACAGGGGGAGGTACACTGAAGCTTTCTTT.